What follows are 30 T cell receptor beta chains derived from one specimen sequenced in a study of Graves' ophthalmopathy and Graves' hyperthyroidism listed by TCRdb under 2018. These reads were obtained on an Illumina HiSeq 2000. For repertoire sequencing, TCR beta CDR3 regions were amplified from RNA transcripts. A first-round RT-PCR used HTBI primers with the Qiagen OneStep RT-PCR kit, followed by a second-round multiplex PCR, size selection and purification. TCRdb trimmed public reads at Q25 via fastp, called clones via MiXCR and kept in-frame beta chains. Each entry is one CDR3 protein sequence, shown with its most common DNA and genes. The sample table shows approximately 500,000 distinct CDR3 sequences, and roughly an eighth are seen once. 8% to 10% of the sample comes from the top ten. Sequences were obtained from blood. The source of these receptors is a woman in her thirties with Graves' ophthalmopathy. Donor details come from another sample of the same person, matched by shared clones.

This clonotype was picked up many times. The rearrangement uses TRBV12-3 or TRBV12-4 and TRBJ2-7, with a weak D call TRBD2 (6 bases). V shed 3 bases and J shed 7 bases, with 13 bases lying between them. The CDR3 consists of 13 residues. The CDR3 loop is CASSLGGTREQYF. CDR3 bases: TGTGCCAGCAGTTTGGGCGGGACCAGGGAGCAGTACTTC.

This clonotype was observed a few times. The V call is TRBV3-1, the J call TRBJ2-2; no clear D gene. CDR3 length: 13 amino acids. V was pared by 8 bases and J by 2 bases, with 9 bases between. Germline CDR1 and CDR2: LGHDT and YNNKEL (reference sequence). The CDR3 reads CASEPYNTGELFF. The CDR3 DNA reads TGTGCCAGCGAACCATACAACACCGGGGAGCTGTTTTTT.

In this sample, this clonotype turned up many times. This rearrangement joins TRBV11-1 to TRBJ2-7, with TRBD1 identical over 8 bases. The CDR3 runs to 19 residues. V was pared by 0 bases and J by 3 bases, with 16 bases of the junction left unmatched. Germline V gene lookup returns CDR1 SGHAT and CDR2 FQDESV (reference sequence). The CDR3 loop is CASSLAPQTGGVIFYEQYF. The CDR3, as DNA: TGTGCCAGCAGCTTAGCCCCCCAAACAGGGGGAGTGATTTTCTACGAGCAGTACTTC.

This clonotype was detected many times. This sequence joins TRBV5-1 and TRBJ2-5, with 8 bases fitting TRBD2. This CDR3 has 14 residues. Germline loops: CDR1 SGHRS, CDR2 YFSETQ. V gave up 4 bases and J gave up 5 bases; unmatched junction bases: 7. CDR3 amino acids: CASSPSGRSETQYF. DNA of the CDR3: TGCGCCAGCAGCCCGAGCGGGAGATCGGAGACCCAGTACTTC.

The J gene is TRBJ2-5, the V gene TRBV10-2, with D tentatively TRBD1 (5 bases). V gave up 5 bases and J gave up 4 bases, with 14 bases separating them. Germline assignment: CDR1 WSHSY and CDR2 SAAADI. The CDR3 has 14 amino acids. CDR3 sequence reads: CASSRAGSGETQYF. The CDR3 bases are TGCGCCAGCAGTCGAGCAGGGTCTGGAGAGACCCAGTACTTC.

This chain uses TRBV6-2 or TRBV6-3 with TRBJ2-7; D unclear. This CDR3 is built from 15 residues. The germline V gene has CDR1 MNHEY and CDR2 SVGEGT. V was clipped by 0 bases and J by 0 bases, with 9 bases between them. CDR3 in amino acids: CASSYSLRSSYEQYF. The CDR3 DNA follows: TGTGCCAGCAGTTACTCTTTGAGAAGCTCCTACGAGCAGTACTTC.

V and J are TRBV27 and TRBJ2-3, with no clear D. Germline V lookup: CDR1 MNHEY, CDR2 SMNVEV (reference sequence). The CDR3 spans 15 residues. The V end lost 2 bases, the J end lost 1 base, and 10 bases lay between the germline ends. The CDR3 is CASSLAPHGTDTQYF. CDR3 nucleotides: TGTGCCAGCAGTTTAGCGCCTCATGGCACAGATACGCAGTATTTT.

Ten or more counts support this clonotype. The V gene is TRBV5-4, the J gene TRBJ1-1; 10 nucleotides align to TRBD1. The CDR3 runs 15 residues. After removal of 4 bases from V and 4 bases from J, the junction contained 7 bases not matched to a gene. Germline assignment: CDR1 SGHNT and CDR2 YYREEE (reference sequence). The CDR3 spells CASSTRQGAGTEAFF. CDR3 nucleotides: TGTGCCAGCAGCACCAGACAGGGGGCTGGCACTGAAGCTTTCTTT.

The chain has TRBV7-2 and TRBJ1-5, with no clear D. The germline V and J ends were trimmed by 2 bases and 7 bases, with 12 bases remaining between them. The CDR3 is 14 residues long. The V gene's germline CDR1 is SGHTA and CDR2 FQGNSA. The CDR3 is CASSLRGGEQPQHF. CDR3 DNA sequence: TGTGCCAGCAGCTTACGGGGAGGAGAGCAGCCCCAGCATTTT.

This clonotype was recorded many times. This sequence joins TRBV28 and TRBJ1-5, with D unclear. The CDR3 loop spans 10 amino acids. Germline CDR1 reads MDHEN; CDR2 reads SYDVKM. Trimming took 8 bases from V and 4 from J, leaving 3 bases between them. The CDR3 DNA sequence: TGTGCCAGCGGTAATCAGCCCCAGCATTTT. This encodes CASGNQPQHF.

This clonotype was counted ten times or more. The rearrangement joins TRBV5-4 to TRBJ2-6; TRBD2 is a possible D gene (6 bases). This CDR3 is built from 18 residues. The V gene lost 5 bases and the J gene lost 2 bases, with 20 bases spanning the gap. Germline V gene sequence: CDR1 SGHNT, CDR2 YYREEE (reference sequence). CDR3 sequence: CASSAETSRGAGANVLTF. The CDR3 DNA sequence: TGTGCCAGCAGTGCTGAAACTAGCCGGGGAGCTGGGGCCAACGTCCTGACTTTC.

In this sample, this clonotype turned up many times. DNA of the CDR3: TGTGCCAGCAGCTTGTTGGAGTACCAAGAGACCCAGTACTTC. It translates to CASSLLEYQETQYF. This sequence joins TRBV7-9 and TRBJ2-5, with D hard to call. Trimming shortened V by 3 bases and J by 0 bases, and 8 bases separated the two germline ends. The length of the CDR3 is 14 residues. Germline CDR1 SEHNR, CDR2 FQNEAQ (reference sequence).

This clonotype was seen repeatedly, ten times or more. The chain links TRBV6-2 or TRBV6-3 to TRBJ2-4; D gene ambiguous. Deletions cut 0 bases from V and 1 base from J, with 10 bases between. The CDR3 length is 16 residues. The germline CDR1 and CDR2 sequences are MNHEY and SVGEGT. Written as DNA, the CDR3 is TGTGCCAGCAGTTACTCTGGCTGGGATGCCAAAAACATTCAGTACTTC. It is translated as CASSYSGWDAKNIQYF.

Ten or more counts support this clonotype. The chain recombines TRBV6-2 or TRBV6-3 with TRBJ1-1; TRBD1 is a possible D gene (6 bases). The germline V and J ends were trimmed by 6 bases and 10 bases, with 15 bases remaining between them. Germline V gene data show CDR1 as MNHEY and CDR2 as SVGEGT. The CDR3 totals 12 residues. As DNA, the CDR3 is TGTGCCAGCAGCCGCGAAGGGGGGAGAGCTTTCTTT. This encodes CASSREGGRAFF.

This clonotype was detected many times. The chain carries TRBV4-1 and TRBJ1-1; D gene ambiguous. Germline CDR1 reads MGHRA; CDR2 reads YSYEKL. V lost 4 bases, J lost 11 bases, and 17 bases lay in between. CDR3 size: 13 residues. The CDR3 bases are TGCGCCAGCAGCCCTGGTTGGGGAAGGCATGCTTTCTTT. Amino acids: CASSPGWGRHAFF.

This clonotype was counted ten times or more. Mismatch with germline at one junction end may stem from a read error. The chain combines TRBV7-2 with TRBJ2-4, with a tentative D call TRBD1 (5 bases). CDR1 and CDR2 from the germline V gene are SGHTA and FQGNSA. CDR3 length equals 15 residues. CDR3 protein: CASSSGGRARNIKYF. In DNA, the CDR3 is TGTGCCAGCAGCTCCGGCGGCAGGGCGAGGAACATTAAGTACTTC.

This clonotype was counted at least ten times. The V and J genes are TRBV12-3 or TRBV12-4 and TRBJ1-5, with 8 bases identical to TRBD1. The CDR3 sequence is 15 residues long. J lost 2 bases, V lost 3 bases, and 3 bases had no gene match. CDR3 region: CASSFSGGGNQPQHF. As DNA, the CDR3 is TGTGCCAGCAGTTTCTCAGGGGGCGGCAATCAGCCCCAGCATTTT.

This clonotype was seen ten or more times. V is TRBV7-6 and J is TRBJ2-2, with unresolved D. The CDR3 covers 15 residues. Germline CDR1 SGHVS, CDR2 FNYEAQ. Trimming stripped 1 base from V and 5 bases from J, with 11 bases between. DNA of the CDR3: TGTGCCAGCAGCTTAGTCTACGGGTCGACCGGGGAGCTGTTTTTT. Translating gives CASSLVYGSTGELFF.

The rearrangement links TRBV6-5 to TRBJ1-5; D not certain. The CDR3 runs 12 residues. CDR1 is MNHEY, CDR2 SVGAGI, per germline. The V gene lost 0 bases and the J gene lost 7 bases, with 4 bases spanning the gap. CDR3 sequence reads: CASSYSYQPQHF. As DNA, the CDR3 is TGTGCCAGCAGTTACTCTTACCAGCCCCAGCATTTT.

This clonotype was seen ten or more times. J is TRBJ1-2 and V is TRBV12-3 or TRBV12-4; perhaps TRBD1 as D (5 bases). This CDR3 has 15 residues. V lost 7 bases, J lost 6 bases, and 21 bases lay in between. CDR3 loop: CASTTSGTDTDGYTF. Written as DNA, the CDR3 is TGTGCCAGCACCACATCCGGGACGGATACCGATGGCTACACCTTC.

At least ten counts were recorded for this clonotype. CDR3 loop: CASSSTGISGGYTF. DNA for the CDR3: TGTGCCAGCAGCTCGACAGGGATCTCAGGTGGCTACACCTTC. V is TRBV7-3 and J is TRBJ1-2, with TRBD1 matching 7 bases. J was trimmed by 7 bases and V by 4 bases; bases with no gene match: 9. Germline assignment: CDR1 SGHTA and CDR2 FQGTGA. The CDR3 length is 14 residues.

A few counts support this clonotype. CDR3 DNA: TGTGCCAGCAGCGAGTGGGGACTACCGGGGGGGCTGTTGTTGGATACGCAGTATTTT. Protein sequence: CASSEWGLPGGLLLDTQYF. The V gene is TRBV3-1, the J gene TRBJ2-3; 8 bases are a match to TRBD2. Looked up from germline, CDR1 is LGHDT and CDR2 is YNNKEL (reference sequence). This CDR3 region has 19 residues. Trimming removed 5 bases from V and 6 bases from J; junction bases left unmatched: 22.

In this sample, this clonotype turned up many times. V and J are TRBV15 and TRBJ2-7; D remains ambiguous. From germline, CDR1 is LNHNV and CDR2 YYDKDF (reference sequence). Trimming took 0 bases from V and 4 from J, leaving 7 bases between them. This CDR3 region has 13 residues. This CDR3 is CATSREAGYEQYF. The CDR3 DNA follows: TGTGCCACCAGCAGAGAAGCAGGATACGAGCAGTACTTC.

This clonotype has just a few counts. Possible read error: a much larger clone is one base away. A read error is likely, as this CDR3 ends without the conserved phenylalanine or tryptophan. This rearrangement joins TRBV15 to TRBJ2-7; D gene unclear. Trimming cost V 0 bases and J 1 base, with 7 bases left between them. The CDR3 covers 14 residues. Germline loops: CDR1 LNHNV, CDR2 YYDKDF (reference sequence). CDR3 sequence (DNA): TGTGCCACCAGCAGAGATCCCGCTTCCTACGAGCAGTACTAC. Protein product: CATSRDPASYEQYY.

This clonotype was counted ten times or more. The chain recombines TRBV28 with TRBJ2-5; D is uncertain. This CDR3 is 13 amino acids long. Looked up from germline, CDR1 is MDHEN and CDR2 is SYDVKM. V shed 8 bases and J shed 5 bases, with 15 bases lying between them. CDR3 sequence reads: CASSRWGTETQYF. The CDR3 nucleotides are TGTGCCAGCTCACGTTGGGGAACGGAGACCCAGTACTTC.

This clonotype was counted at least ten times. CDR3 loop: CASSLLGTEGETQYF. The CDR3 DNA is TGTGCCAGCAGTTTATTGGGCACCGAGGGCGAGACCCAGTACTTC. This chain connects TRBV27 to TRBJ2-5, with a tentative D call TRBD2 (5 bases). The CDR3 is 15 residues long. V was pared by 1 base and J by 5 bases, with 14 bases between. In germline, CDR1 is MNHEY, CDR2 SMNVEV (reference sequence).

This clonotype was seen ten or more times. The J gene is TRBJ2-7, the V gene TRBV6-5; D could derive from TRBD1 or TRBD2 (5 bases each). Trimming shortened V by 2 bases and J by 9 bases, and 8 bases separated the two germline ends. Germline CDR1 MNHEY, CDR2 SVGAGI. The CDR3 loop spans 11 amino acids. The CDR3, as DNA: TGTGCCAGCAGTTACGGGGCGGGGCAGTACTTC. Translated, it gives CASSYGAGQYF.

The table lists this clonotype with many counts. The CDR3 region is CASSLGGPDTGELFF. The CDR3 DNA is TGTGCCAGCAGCTTGGGTGGGCCGGACACCGGGGAGCTGTTTTTT. The chain uses TRBV7-8 and TRBJ2-2; no clear D gene. CDR3 length: 15 residues. Germline-derived CDR1 and CDR2 are SGHVS and FQNEAQ. V dropped 3 bases and J dropped 3 bases, with 11 bases sitting between them. The whole variable domain, filled in from reference TRBV7-8 and TRBJ2-2, reads GAGVSQSPRYKVAKRGQDVALRCDPISGHVSLFWYQQALGQGPEFLTYFQNEAQLDKSGLPSDRFFAERPEGSVSTLKIQRTQQEDSAVYLCASSLGGPDTGELFFGEGSRLTVL.

In this sample, this clonotype turned up many times. This chain links TRBV30 with TRBJ1-2; D perhaps matches TRBD1 (5 bases). This CDR3 has 13 residues. Trimming removed 0 bases at V and 8 bases at J, with 13 bases between. Germline CDR1 reads GTSNPN; CDR2 reads SVGIG (reference sequence). The CDR3 protein is CAWSVERGRGYTF. In DNA, the CDR3 is TGTGCCTGGAGTGTAGAGAGGGGCAGGGGCTACACCTTC.

V usage is TRBV28 and J usage is TRBJ2-7; the D gene is possibly TRBD2 (5 bases). The CDR3 totals 16 residues. The V gene lost 7 bases and the J gene lost 2 bases, with 21 bases spanning the gap. Germline V gene data show CDR1 as MDHEN and CDR2 as SYDVKM. CDR3 coding DNA: TGTGCCAGCACCACTAGGTCGGCATGGGGAGCCTACGAGCAGTACTTC. Its translation is CASTTRSAWGAYEQYF.